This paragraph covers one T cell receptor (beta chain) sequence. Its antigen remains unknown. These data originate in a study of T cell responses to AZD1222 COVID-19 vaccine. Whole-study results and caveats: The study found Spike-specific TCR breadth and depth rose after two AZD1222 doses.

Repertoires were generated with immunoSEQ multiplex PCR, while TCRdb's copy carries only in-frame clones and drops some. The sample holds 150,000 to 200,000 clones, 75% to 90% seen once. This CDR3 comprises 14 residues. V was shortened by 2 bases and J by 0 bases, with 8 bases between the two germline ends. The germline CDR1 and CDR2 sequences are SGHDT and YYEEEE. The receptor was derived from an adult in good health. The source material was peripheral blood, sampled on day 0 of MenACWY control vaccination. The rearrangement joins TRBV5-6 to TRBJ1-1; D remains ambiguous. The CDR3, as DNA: TGTGCCAGCAGCTTCGGGGTACTGAACACTGAAGCTTTCTTT. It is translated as CASSFGVLNTEAFF.